This T cell receptor (beta chain) came from a study of blood T cell repertoires in COVID-19. Original methodology: Amplification of reference gene primers was used by the study to estimate nucleated cell counts. Profiled with immunoSEQ multiplex PCR; TCRdb holds only in-frame clones, not every one. The D gene and trimming were derived from the DNA, and the V and J assignments and clone size from that table. This sample yields some 430,000 clones, of which 90% are seen a single time; about 0.57% belongs to the top ten. Per the germline V gene, CDR1 is KGHDR and CDR2 is SFDVKD. V shed 9 bases, J shed 2 bases, and the junction held 4 bases outside the gene matches. CDR3 size: 14 residues. Study members were between about 18 and 100 years old and lived in about two dozen US regions. Participant reports of clinical history set cohort assignment.

The chain couples TRBV24-1 to TRBJ2-1, with 9 bases matching TRBD1. This clonotype originated in a young man who had recovered from COVID-19. Sequencing was carried out using PBMCs or T cells enriched from blood (not recorded which). CDR3 nucleotide sequence: TGTGCCACCCGCAACAGGGGGCCCTACAATGAGCAGTTCTTC. It codes for CATRNRGPYNEQFF.